This T cell receptor beta chain was sequenced for a study of a mutant IDH1 vaccine in newly diagnosed glioma (TCRdb year 2021). Background for the entire study: Patients were given eight vaccinations, in weeks 1, 3, 5, 7, 11, 15, 19 and 23, which matched visits V03 through V10. Prior to enrollment, standard therapy consisting of radiotherapy alone, temozolomide alone, or radiochemotherapy with temozolomide had been administered to patients, with the combination being received by most patients. The approximately 33 treated patients were approximately 62% male and around 40% female, with a mean age of about 38 years. Six visits were used for peripheral blood collection: V03 (baseline), V05, V07, V10, V12 and V13. Vaccination began 4-6 weeks after radiotherapy alone, or alongside temozolomide cycles in the chemotherapy-containing groups. Longitudinal TCRB deep sequencing was performed for 20 to 25 treated patients wherever samples were available for exploratory analyses.

Overall results and qualifications from the work: Selection of PBMC samples for TCRB deep sequencing was based on availability. The authors noted that analyses of patient blood samples could not be reproduced because of sample limitations. No apparent relationship was observed between pseudoprogression and alterations in the top peripheral T cell clonotypes detected by TCRB sequencing. Immune responses induced by the vaccine were seen in approximately 92% of patients across multiple MHC alleles.

Read against the paper, the sample's time point label means: week 5, during vaccination. Every vaccine dose consisted of 300 ug of a 20-mer mutant IDH1 peptide in Montanide, administered subcutaneously together with topical imiquimod. Donors had newly diagnosed WHO grade 3 or 4 IDH1-mutant astrocytomas with loss of nuclear ATRX. The samples were drawn from NOA16, a multicentre, single-arm, open-label phase I trial in Germany that tested a mutant IDH1 peptide vaccine in humans for the first time. Genomic DNA for TCRB sequencing was isolated from EDTA blood with the DNeasy Blood and Tissue Kit. V gives up 3 bases and J gives up 4 bases, and the segment between their germline ends measures 11 bases. From cysteine to phenylalanine, the CDR3 is 15 amino acids long. Left in the record is the CDR3 DNA by itself, 45 bases read in frame from the first base. The germline V gene specifies SGHRS as CDR1 and YFSETQ as CDR2.

On this clone: What antigen it recognizes has not been identified. Base qualities are not at hand, and no much larger clone is one base apart.

The library was produced with the immunoSEQ multiplex PCR assay. The hsTCRB Kit was used according to the manufacturer's protocol to amplify rearranged TCR beta chain sequences. An Illumina MiSeq was used to sequence the TCRB libraries. For the original study's pipeline: The proprietary platform of the kit vendor was used for demultiplexing, trimming and gene mapping. Entries here come from immuneACCESS through TCRdb and include only in-frame sequences with V and J called. Some clones fail to appear in such tables; in the studies checked, an unresolved V gene covers under half of the shortfall, and the cause of the remainder is unknown. That table furnishes V, J and clone size, whereas the DNA furnished D and trimming. This sample lists about 38,000 clones; about 80% were detected once. The top ten clones comprise less than 6.5% of the sample.

The chain is made from TRBV5-1 and TRBJ1-6, and TRBD1 may be the D gene, going by 6 matching bases. The TCR originated in a man aged 35-49 years with glioma. Sequencing was performed on PBMCs, taken from a glioma patient whose treatment included an IDH1 peptide vaccine. Here the CDR3 is given as CASSSTGPYNSPLHF. The sequenced DNA is TGCGCCAGCAGCTCAACAGGGCCTTATAATTCACCCCTCCACTTT.